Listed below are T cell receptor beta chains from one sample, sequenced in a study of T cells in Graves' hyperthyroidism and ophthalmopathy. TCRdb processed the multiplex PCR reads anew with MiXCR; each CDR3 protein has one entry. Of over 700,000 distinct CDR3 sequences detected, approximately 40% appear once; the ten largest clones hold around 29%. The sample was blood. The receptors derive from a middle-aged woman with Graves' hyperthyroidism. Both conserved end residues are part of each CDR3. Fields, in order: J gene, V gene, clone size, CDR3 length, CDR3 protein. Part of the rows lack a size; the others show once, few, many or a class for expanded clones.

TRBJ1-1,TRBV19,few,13,CASSIGRDTEAFF
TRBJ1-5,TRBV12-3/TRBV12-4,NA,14,CASTQTENHRPQHF
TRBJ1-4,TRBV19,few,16,CASSAPPGTGSEKLFF
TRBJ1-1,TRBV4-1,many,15,CASSQLLVVNTEAFF
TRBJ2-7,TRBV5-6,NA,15,CASSFLPGQGYEQYF
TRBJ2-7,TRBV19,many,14,CASRTGLDDLKQYF
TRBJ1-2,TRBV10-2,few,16,CASSDTGIPIGYGYTF
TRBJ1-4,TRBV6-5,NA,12,CASSHPGQGPFF
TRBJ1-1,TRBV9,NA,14,CASSVEAYNTEAFF
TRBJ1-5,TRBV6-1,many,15,CASSDIPASNQPQHF
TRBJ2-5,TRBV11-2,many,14,CASSIKRGQETQYF
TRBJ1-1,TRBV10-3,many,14,CAIKKGGENTEAFF
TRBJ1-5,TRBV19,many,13,CASSDQGTRPQHF
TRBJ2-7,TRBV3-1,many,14,CASSPGQASYEQYF
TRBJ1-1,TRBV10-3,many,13,CAISRQGDTEAFF
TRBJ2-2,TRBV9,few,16,CASSVAGTAADGELFF
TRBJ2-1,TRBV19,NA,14,CASRTGNSYNEQFF
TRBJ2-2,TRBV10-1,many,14,CASSDAGPPGTLFF
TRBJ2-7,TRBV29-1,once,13,CSVLGSPTYEQYF
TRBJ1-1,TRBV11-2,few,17,CASSKGQGAVAGTEAFF
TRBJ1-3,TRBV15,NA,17,CATSRDRGTGSGNTIYF
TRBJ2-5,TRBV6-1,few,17,CASSEAVGGLAVETQYF
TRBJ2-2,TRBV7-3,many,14,CASSLSRVAGELFF
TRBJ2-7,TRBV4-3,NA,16,CASSQDQSGGPYEQYF
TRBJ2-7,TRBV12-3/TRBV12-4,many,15,CASSPQAGSGYEQYF
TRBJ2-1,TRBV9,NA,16,CASSVEGQGADNEQFF
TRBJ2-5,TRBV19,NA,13,CASRRGTQETQYF
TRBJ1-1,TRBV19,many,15,CASSIVIDRRSEAFF
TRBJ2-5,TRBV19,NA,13,CASSTTPAETQYF
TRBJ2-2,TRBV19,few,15,CARTFGGENTGELFF
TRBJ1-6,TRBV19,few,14,CASRPGQCNSPLHF
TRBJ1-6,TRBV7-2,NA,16,CASSQPRVGGGSPLHF
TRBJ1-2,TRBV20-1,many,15,CSARGDSDGDYGYTF
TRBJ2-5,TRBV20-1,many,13,CSARDQREVTQYF
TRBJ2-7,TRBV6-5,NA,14,CASNYRDNSYEQYF
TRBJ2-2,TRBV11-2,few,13,CASSLNRDGELFF
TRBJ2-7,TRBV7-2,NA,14,CASSQPRGTYGQYF
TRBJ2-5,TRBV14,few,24,CASSPSITGQDQETQYFFGKTQYF
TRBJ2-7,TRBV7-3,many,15,CASSVNRDRGYEQYF
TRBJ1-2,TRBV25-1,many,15,CASSEYREGPDGYTF
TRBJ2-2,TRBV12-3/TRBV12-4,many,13,CASSFSRAGELFF
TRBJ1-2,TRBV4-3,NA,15,CASSQDPEGAGGYTF
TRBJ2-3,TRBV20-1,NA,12,CSARDLTDTQYF
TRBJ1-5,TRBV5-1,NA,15,CASKWRQGYHQPQHF
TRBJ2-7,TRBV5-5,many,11,CASSYQILQYF
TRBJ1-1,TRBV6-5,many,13,CASSALQGTEAFF
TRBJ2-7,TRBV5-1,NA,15,CASSLGQGPFYEQYF
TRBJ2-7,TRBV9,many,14,CASSVGWRGTEQYF
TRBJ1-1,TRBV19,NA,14,CASRSDGSSTEAFF
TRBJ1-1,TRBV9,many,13,CASSVTPNTEAFF
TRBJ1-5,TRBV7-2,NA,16,CASSSRGDKVDQPQHF
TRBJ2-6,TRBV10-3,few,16,CAISREQGSGANVLTF
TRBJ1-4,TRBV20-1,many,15,CSARDPRGAEEKLFF
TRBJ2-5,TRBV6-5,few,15,CASSYRRHNEETQYF
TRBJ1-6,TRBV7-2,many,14,CASSPRIGGSPLHF
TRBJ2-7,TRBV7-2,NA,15,CASSSGQGINYEQYF
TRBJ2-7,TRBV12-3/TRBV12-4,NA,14,CASSLQRVSYEQYF
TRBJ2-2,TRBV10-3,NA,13,CATGEGDTGELFF
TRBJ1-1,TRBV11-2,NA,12,CASSPDFAEAFF
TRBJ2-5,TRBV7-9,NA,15,CASSLNRGSQETQYF